This T cell receptor (beta chain) was identified in a study of OX40 agonist ivuxolimab in advanced cancers. In the study overall: Ivuxolimab is a fully human IgG2 antibody that activates OX40 (CD134). Study-wide results and limits: The study found that CD8+ T cells averaged more expanded clones than CD4+.

Method: immunoSEQ multiplex PCR; TCRdb's copy keeps in-frame clones and lacks some. The data show 50,000 to 75,000 clones, just under 85% seen once. On cycle 4 day 1 and cycle 7 day 1, as well as at baseline, blood was sampled. The CDR3 consists of 13 residues. The germline CDR1 and CDR2 sequences are LGHNA and YSLEER. V lost 3 bases to trimming and J lost 4 bases, with 9 bases between them. Regarding this clone: What it binds is unknown.

The chain joins TRBV4-3 to TRBJ1-2, with TRBD1 as a possible D gene (5 bases). The sequence came from an adult with an advanced solid tumor such as melanoma, head and neck, liver or kidney cancer. Source: CD4+ or CD8+ T cells sorted from blood, taken in a trial of the OX40 agonist ivuxolimab. CDR3 bases: TGCGCCAGCAGCCAGGAGGGGACCTATGGCTACACCTTC. This sequence encodes CASSQEGTYGYTF.